This TCR beta chain is drawn from a study of blood T cell repertoires in COVID-19. The wider study: The United States, Italy and Spain were the sources of the acute and convalescent COVID-19 samples.

This clone has a handful of counts. Study members were between about 18 and 95 years old and lived in approximately 25 US regions. Participants reported their clinical history, and cohort assignment relied on those reports. Germline values: CDR1 SGHTA, CDR2 FQGNSA. Between the trimmed V and J ends, which lost 1 base and 3 bases, there was a span of 6 bases. The CDR3 totals 13 residues. Authors' processing steps: Scientists estimated how many nucleated cells there were by amplifying reference gene primers. The protocol was immunoSEQ multiplex PCR, while the TCRdb copy is restricted to in-frame clones and leaves out a portion. V and J calls and clone size are those listed in that table; D and trimming were worked out from the DNA. The data show 200,000 to 250,000 clones, with 80% to 90% seen just once and approximately 3.1% held by the top ten.

This receptor was identified in a woman between 50 and 59 years old in a cohort exposed to, infected with or recovered from COVID-19 (not recorded which). This rearrangement joins TRBV7-2 to TRBJ1-2; D gene unclear. Sequencing was done on a sample of PBMCs or T cells enriched from blood (not recorded which). CDR3 coding DNA: TGTGCCAGCAGCTTAGGGCAATACTATGGCTACACCTTC. Translating it yields CASSLGQYYGYTF.